The 27 T cell receptor beta chains given below trace back to one sample, sequenced in a study of lymphopenia after photon versus proton radiotherapy. TCRdb's table, derived via immunoSEQ multiplex PCR, lists solely in-frame clones and lacks some. The data hold around 25,000 clones, with 75% to 90% observed a single time. Sequences were derived from peripheral blood, sampled from a patient treated with photon-based radiotherapy. The receptor set was obtained from a man in his forties with gastric cancer.

The gene calls are TRBV10-3 and TRBJ1-1, with 10 nucleotides matching TRBD1. The V segment lost 2 bases and the J segment 11 bases; nucleotides outside the gene matches: 8. From germline, CDR1 is ENHRY and CDR2 SYGVKD. This CDR3 has 14 residues. Written as DNA, the CDR3 is TGTGCCATCAGTGAGGAGAGACAGGGGGCGAATGCTTTCTTT. As protein: CAISEERQGANAFF.

This rearrangement joins TRBV7-6 to TRBJ1-6, with 12 bases matching TRBD1. Looked up from germline, CDR1 is SGHVS and CDR2 is FNYEAQ. CDR3 size: 15 residues. J was trimmed by 9 bases and V by 5 bases; bases with no gene match: 5. CDR3 nucleotides: TGTGCCAGCAGCCCGGGACAGGGGGCTTCTTCACCCCTCCACTTT. It encodes CASSPGQGASSPLHF.

The rearrangement uses TRBV5-4 and TRBJ1-4; D unclear. Trimming stripped 10 bases from V and 0 bases from J, with 10 bases between. The CDR3 sequence is 13 residues long. CDR1 is SGHNT and CDR2 is YYREEE in the germline V gene (reference sequence). The CDR3 nucleotides read TGTGCCTATAAGTCTGCAACTAATGAAAAACTGTTTTTT. Its protein product is CAYKSATNEKLFF.

This clone was seen only once. The J gene is TRBJ2-7, the V gene TRBV4-2; TRBD1 or TRBD2 may be the D gene (6 bases each). The V end was cut by 6 bases, the J end by 3 bases, with 15 bases between. Germline CDR1 reads LGHNA; CDR2 reads YNFKEQ. The CDR3 totals 14 residues. DNA for the CDR3: TGTGCCAGCAGAGACCAAGGGGGGAGCTACGAGCAGTACTTC. Amino acid sequence: CASRDQGGSYEQYF.

As regards this clone: One end of the junction varies from germline; a read error may be responsible. This chain joins TRBV2 and TRBJ1-5; a possible D gene is TRBD1 (5 bases). The CDR3 is 15 residues long. The germline gives CDR1 SNHLY, CDR2 FYNNEI. This CDR3 reads CASTEDPGPNQPQHF. For the CDR3, the DNA is TGTGCCAGCACTGAAGATCCGGGACCCAATCAGCCCCAGCATTTT.

This clone was seen just once. The rearrangement uses TRBV18 and TRBJ2-7, with D perhaps matching TRBD2 (5 bases). The CDR3 has 14 amino acids. Germline CDR1 is KGHSH and CDR2 is LQKENI. The V gene lost 2 bases and the J gene lost 0 bases, with 8 bases spanning the gap. CDR3 sequence: CASSPGSDSYEQYF. CDR3 nucleotides: TGTGCCAGCTCACCAGGGAGTGACTCCTACGAGCAGTACTTC.

V usage is TRBV9 and J usage is TRBJ2-3, with 16 bases matching TRBD2. CDR3 size: 18 residues. Losses at the gene ends were 4 bases for V and 1 base for J; bases not matched to a gene: 6. CDR1 is SGDLS, CDR2 YYNGEE, per germline. The CDR3 here is CASSSMGLAGGGTDTQYF. The DNA for the CDR3 is TGTGCCAGCAGCTCGATGGGACTAGCGGGGGGGGGCACAGATACGCAGTATTTT.

This clone was recorded only once. J is TRBJ2-7 and V is TRBV7-9; 7 bases are shared with TRBD1. V was clipped by 1 base and J by 3 bases; unmatched bases: 3. The CDR3 length is 14 residues. Germline CDR1 reads SEHNR; CDR2 reads FQNEAQ (reference sequence). The CDR3 region has the DNA TGTGCCAGCAGCTTAGGGGGACAGAACTACGAGCAGTACTTC. Protein sequence: CASSLGGQNYEQYF.

The gene calls are TRBV7-2 and TRBJ2-1; D perhaps matches TRBD2 (7 bases). V was trimmed by 1 base and J by 8 bases, leaving 15 bases between them. Germline V CDR1 and CDR2: SGHTA, FQGNSA. The CDR3 totals 15 residues. The CDR3 DNA is TGTGCCAGCAGCTTAGGGTCAGGGGAGGGGGATGAGCAGTTCTTC. This codes for CASSLGSGEGDEQFF. Together with reference TRBV7-2 and TRBJ2-1, the CDR3 gives the full variable domain: GAGVSQSPSNKVTEKGKDVELRCDPISGHTALYWYRQSLGQGLEFLIYFQGNSAPDKSGLPSDRFSAERTGGSVSTLTIQRTQQEDSAVYLCASSLGSGEGDEQFFGPGTRLTVL.

The V gene is TRBV7-6, the J gene TRBJ2-1, with D perhaps matching TRBD1 or TRBD2 (6 bases each). Germline CDR1 and CDR2: SGHVS and FNYEAQ. Trimming removed 4 bases at V and 10 bases at J, with 14 bases between. The CDR3 contains 13 residues. The CDR3: CASSSLGGLEQFF. CDR3 bases: TGTGCCAGCAGCTCCTTAGGGGGGCTGGAGCAGTTCTTC.

The rearrangement joins TRBV4-2 to TRBJ1-3; possible D gene TRBD1, 5 bases. V shed 1 base and J shed 0 bases, with 10 bases lying between them. Germline CDR1 is LGHNA and CDR2 is YNFKEQ. The CDR3 consists of 16 residues. The CDR3 region is CASSQAQGPSGNTIYF. Here the CDR3 DNA reads TGTGCCAGCAGCCAAGCTCAGGGCCCCTCTGGAAACACCATATATTTT.

This chain links TRBV9 with TRBJ2-2; D unclear. CDR1 is SGDLS and CDR2 is YYNGEE in the germline V gene. There are 14 residues in the CDR3. V shed 0 bases and J shed 0 bases, with 3 bases lying between them. The CDR3 loop reads CASSVAANTGELFF. The CDR3 DNA sequence: TGTGCCAGCAGCGTAGCAGCGAACACCGGGGAGCTGTTTTTT.

This clone was recorded a few times. The V gene is TRBV9, the J gene TRBJ1-6; no reliable D call. CDR1 and CDR2 from the germline V gene are SGDLS and YYNGEE. The CDR3 totals 17 residues. V was clipped by 0 bases and J by 2 bases, with 12 bases between them. In nucleotides, the CDR3 is TGTGCCAGCAGCGTAGACACTAGGGCGGCCTATAATTCACCCCTCCACTTT. Its protein is CASSVDTRAAYNSPLHF.

To note about this clone: The same CDR3 can be traced to other DNA sequences in this sample. This chain joins TRBV14 and TRBJ1-1; a possible D gene is TRBD1 (6 bases). This CDR3 has 14 residues. Trimming took off 3 bases at V and 5 bases at J, with 13 bases between the two ends. Looked up from germline, CDR1 is SGHDN and CDR2 is FVKESK. Here the CDR3 DNA reads TGTGCCAGCAGCCAGTCCAGGGGAGGGACTGAAGCTTTCTTT. Its protein is CASSQSRGGTEAFF.

V usage is TRBV18 and J usage is TRBJ1-2; no firm D call. The CDR3 spans 13 residues. V was trimmed by 6 bases and J by 4 bases, leaving 12 bases between them. The germline V gene has CDR1 KGHSH and CDR2 LQKENI. CDR3 nucleotide sequence: TGTGCCAGCTCGCAAGACTCGTCCTATGGCTACACCTTC. Translation: CASSQDSSYGYTF.

The J gene is TRBJ1-6, the V gene TRBV19; no firm D call. Germline values: CDR1 LNHDA, CDR2 SQIVND (reference sequence). The CDR3 has 16 amino acids. The ends were cut back, 6 bases at V and 0 bases at J, with 12 bases in the middle. The CDR3 protein is CASRPDRSSYNSPLHF. The DNA of the CDR3 is TGTGCCAGTAGACCAGACCGGAGCTCCTATAATTCACCCCTCCACTTT.

The rearrangement joins TRBV30 to TRBJ2-7; the D is unclear. Germline V gives CDR1 GTSNPN, CDR2 SVGIG (reference sequence). There are 12 residues in the CDR3. V lost 4 bases and J 4 bases, leaving 11 bases between the germline ends. In nucleotides, the CDR3 is TGTGCCTGGATGGCAGACGCTTACGAGCAGTACTTC. It translates to CAWMADAYEQYF.

Turning to this clone: Other DNA sequences of this sample code for an identical CDR3. The V call is TRBV27, the J call TRBJ1-2, with D possibly matching TRBD1 (5 bases). Germline V gene lookup returns CDR1 MNHEY and CDR2 SMNVEV (reference sequence). Trimming pared 5 bases from V and 4 bases from J, leaving 17 bases between. The CDR3 has 15 residues. Written as DNA, the CDR3 is TGTGCCAGCAGTATCGGGACCAAGCCAACCTATGGCTACACCTTC. This translates into CASSIGTKPTYGYTF.

This chain uses TRBV5-1 with TRBJ2-5; tentatively, D is TRBD1 (5 bases). The CDR3 is 14 amino acids. Germline lookup yields CDR1 SGHRS and CDR2 YFSETQ. V gave up 4 bases and J gave up 0 bases, with 10 bases separating them. In nucleotides, the CDR3 is TGCGCCAGCAGCCGAGACAGCAACCAAGAGACCCAGTACTTC. Translating gives CASSRDSNQETQYF.

This chain links TRBV5-6 with TRBJ2-7; D may be TRBD1 (6 bases). This CDR3 contains 14 residues. V lost 5 bases, J lost 3 bases, and 15 bases lay in between. CDR1 is SGHDT and CDR2 is YYEEEE in the germline V gene. The CDR3 is CASRTGTRIYEQYF. Written as DNA, the CDR3 is TGTGCCAGCAGAACCGGGACAAGGATCTACGAGCAGTACTTC.

The chain is built from TRBV6-4 and TRBJ2-4; 8 positions match TRBD1. There are 15 residues in the CDR3. Trimming took 7 bases from V and 3 from J; bases not matched to a gene: 8. From germline, CDR1 is MRHNA and CDR2 SNTAGT. The CDR3 nucleotides read TGTGCCAGCACCGAGGACAGGGTGGGCAAAAACATTCAGTACTTC. Its translation: CASTEDRVGKNIQYF.

This clone has just one count. This rearrangement joins TRBV6-1 to TRBJ2-3, with D possibly matching TRBD1 (5 bases). Deletions cut 2 bases from V and 0 bases from J, with 9 bases between. Germline CDR1 is MNHNS and CDR2 is SASEGT. This CDR3 is built from 15 residues. CDR3 protein: CASSELGVSTDTQYF. The CDR3 DNA is TGTGCCAGCAGTGAACTAGGGGTGAGCACAGATACGCAGTATTTT.

V gene TRBV6-5 combines with J gene TRBJ1-1; no firm D call. CDR3 length: 15 residues. Per the germline V gene, CDR1 is MNHEY and CDR2 is SVGAGI. V was shortened by 0 bases and J by 0 bases, with 8 bases between the two germline ends. CDR3 nucleotides: TGTGCCAGCAGTTACTCGAGGCAGATGAACACTGAAGCTTTCTTT. Amino acid sequence: CASSYSRQMNTEAFF.

The chain employs TRBV5-4 and TRBJ2-5; 8 nucleotides align to TRBD1. The CDR3 loop spans 15 amino acids. Trimming took 4 bases from V and 5 from J; bases not matched to a gene: 10. Germline CDR1 and CDR2: SGHNT and YYREEE (reference sequence). CDR3 sequence: CASSPPGQGRETQYF. The DNA of the CDR3 is TGTGCCAGCAGCCCCCCAGGACAGGGAAGGGAGACCCAGTACTTC. Drawing the rest from reference TRBV5-4 and TRBJ2-5, the complete variable domain is ETGVTQSPTHLIKTRGQQVTLRCSSQSGHNTVSWYQQALGQGPQFIFQYYREEENGRGNFPPRFSGLQFPNYSSELNVNALELDDSALYLCASSPPGQGRETQYFGPGTRLLVL.

The chain combines TRBV27 with TRBJ2-3; D perhaps matches TRBD1 (6 bases). Germline-derived CDR1 and CDR2 are MNHEY and SMNVEV (reference sequence). This CDR3 contains 13 residues. V shed 7 bases and J shed 5 bases, with 13 bases lying between them. The CDR3 region has the DNA TGTGCCAGCACCCGAACAGGGTTAGATACGCAGTATTTT. Translation gives CASTRTGLDTQYF.

The V and J genes are TRBV18 and TRBJ1-4, with D uncertain. CDR3 size: 13 residues. The germline V gene encodes CDR1 KGHSH and CDR2 LQKENI. V lost 3 bases and J 7 bases, leaving 9 bases between the germline ends. CDR3 residues: CASSPRSGEKLFF. Here the CDR3 DNA reads TGTGCCAGCTCACCTAGATCCGGTGAAAAACTGTTTTTT.

For this clone: Other DNA sequences from this sample encode an identical CDR3 as well. The chain links TRBV6-5 to TRBJ2-7; 10 nucleotides agree with TRBD1. This CDR3 has 16 residues. V lost 0 bases and J lost 5; bases outside the gene matches: 7. Germline values: CDR1 MNHEY, CDR2 SVGAGI. The CDR3 protein is CASSYSRGQGRNEQYF. For the CDR3, the DNA is TGTGCCAGCAGTTACTCGAGGGGACAGGGGCGCAACGAGCAGTACTTC.